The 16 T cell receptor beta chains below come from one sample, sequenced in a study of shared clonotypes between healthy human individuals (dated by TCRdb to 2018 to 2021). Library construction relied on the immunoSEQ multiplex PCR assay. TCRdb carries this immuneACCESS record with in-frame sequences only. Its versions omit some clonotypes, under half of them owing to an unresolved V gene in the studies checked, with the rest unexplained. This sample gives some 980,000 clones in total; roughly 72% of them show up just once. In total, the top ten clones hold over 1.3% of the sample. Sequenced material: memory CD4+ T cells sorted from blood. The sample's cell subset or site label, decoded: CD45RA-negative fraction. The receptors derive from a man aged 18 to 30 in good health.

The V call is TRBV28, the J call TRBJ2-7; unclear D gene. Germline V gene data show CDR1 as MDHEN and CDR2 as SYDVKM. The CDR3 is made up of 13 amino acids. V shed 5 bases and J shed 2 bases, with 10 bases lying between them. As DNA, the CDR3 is TGTGCCAGCAGTCGACGGGCGCCCTACGAGCAGTACTTC. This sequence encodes CASSRRAPYEQYF.

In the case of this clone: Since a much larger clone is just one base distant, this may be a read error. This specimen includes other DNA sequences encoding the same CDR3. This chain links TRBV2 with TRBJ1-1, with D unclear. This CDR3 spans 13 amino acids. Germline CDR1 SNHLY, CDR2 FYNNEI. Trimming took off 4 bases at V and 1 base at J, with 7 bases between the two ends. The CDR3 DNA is TGTGCCAGCAGTGGCCAGCCGAACACTGAAGCTTTCTTT. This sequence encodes CASSGQPNTEAFF.

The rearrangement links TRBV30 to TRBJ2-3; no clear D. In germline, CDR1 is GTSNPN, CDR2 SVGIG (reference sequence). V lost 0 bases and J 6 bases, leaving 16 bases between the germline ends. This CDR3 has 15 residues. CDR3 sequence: CAWSVRGGWYDTQYF. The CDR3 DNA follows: TGTGCCTGGAGTGTACGCGGCGGATGGTACGATACGCAGTATTTT. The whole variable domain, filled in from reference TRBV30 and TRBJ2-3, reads SQTIHQWPATLVQPVGSPLSLECTVEGTSNPNLYWYRQAAGRGLQLLFYSVGIGQISSEVPQNLSASRPQDRQFILSSKKLLLSDSGFYLCAWSVRGGWYDTQYFGPGTRLTVL.

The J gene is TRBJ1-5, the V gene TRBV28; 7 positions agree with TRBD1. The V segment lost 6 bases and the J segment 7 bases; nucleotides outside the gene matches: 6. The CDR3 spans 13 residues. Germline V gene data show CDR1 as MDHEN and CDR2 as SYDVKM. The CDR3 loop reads CASRYSDRQPQHF. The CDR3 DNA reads TGTGCCAGCAGGTATTCGGACAGGCAGCCCCAGCATTTT.

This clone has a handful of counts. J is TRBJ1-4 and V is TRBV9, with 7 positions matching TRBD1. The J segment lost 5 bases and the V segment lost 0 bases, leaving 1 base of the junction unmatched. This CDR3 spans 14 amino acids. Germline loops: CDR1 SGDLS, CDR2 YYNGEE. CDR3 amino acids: CASSVGDRNEKLFF. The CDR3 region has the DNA TGTGCCAGCAGCGTAGGGGACAGAAATGAAAAACTGTTTTTT. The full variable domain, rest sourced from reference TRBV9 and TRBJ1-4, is DSGVTQTPKHLITATGQRVTLRCSPRSGDLSVYWYQQSLDQGLQFLIQYYNGEERAKGNILERFSAQQFPDLHSELNLSSLELGDSALYFCASSVGDRNEKLFFGSGTQLSVL.

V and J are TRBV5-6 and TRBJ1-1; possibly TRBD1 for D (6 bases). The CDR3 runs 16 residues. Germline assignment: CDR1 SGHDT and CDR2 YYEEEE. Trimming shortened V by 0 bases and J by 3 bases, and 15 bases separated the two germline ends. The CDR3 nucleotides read TGTGCCAGCAGCTTGGCCCTCACACAGGGAGACACTGAAGCTTTCTTT. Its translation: CASSLALTQGDTEAFF.

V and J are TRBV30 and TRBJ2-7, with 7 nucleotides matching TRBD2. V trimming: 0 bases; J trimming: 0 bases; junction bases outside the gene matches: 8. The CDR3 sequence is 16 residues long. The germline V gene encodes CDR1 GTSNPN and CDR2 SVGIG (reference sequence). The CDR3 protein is CAWSVLSSGFSYEQYF. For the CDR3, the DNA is TGTGCCTGGAGTGTCCTGTCTAGCGGTTTCTCCTACGAGCAGTACTTC.

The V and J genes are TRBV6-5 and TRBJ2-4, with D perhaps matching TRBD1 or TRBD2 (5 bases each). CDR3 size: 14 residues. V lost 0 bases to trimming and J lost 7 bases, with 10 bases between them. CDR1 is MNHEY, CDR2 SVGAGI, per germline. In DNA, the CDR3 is TGTGCCAGCAGTTACTCGAGGGGTTCCAACATTCAGTACTTC. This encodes CASSYSRGSNIQYF.

The CDR3: CASSEWPGNTEAFF. In DNA form, the CDR3 reads TGTGCCAGCAGTGAATGGCCAGGGAACACTGAAGCTTTCTTT. The rearrangement links TRBV6-1 to TRBJ1-1; D remains ambiguous. The CDR3 runs to 14 residues. Between the trimmed V and J ends, which lost 2 bases and 1 base, there was a span of 8 bases. Looked up from germline, CDR1 is MNHNS and CDR2 is SASEGT.

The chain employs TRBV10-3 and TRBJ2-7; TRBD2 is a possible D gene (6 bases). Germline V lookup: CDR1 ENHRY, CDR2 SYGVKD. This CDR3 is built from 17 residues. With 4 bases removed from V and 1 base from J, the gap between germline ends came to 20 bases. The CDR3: CAISGGGELRESYEQYF. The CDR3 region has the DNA TGTGCCATCAGTGGGGGCGGCGAGCTCCGGGAGTCCTACGAGCAGTACTTC.

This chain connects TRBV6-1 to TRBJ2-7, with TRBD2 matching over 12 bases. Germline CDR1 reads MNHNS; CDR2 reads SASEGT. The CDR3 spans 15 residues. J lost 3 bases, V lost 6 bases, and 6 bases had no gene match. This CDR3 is CASRILAGGDYEQYF. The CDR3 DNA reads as TGTGCCAGCAGAATACTAGCGGGAGGAGACTACGAGCAGTACTTC.

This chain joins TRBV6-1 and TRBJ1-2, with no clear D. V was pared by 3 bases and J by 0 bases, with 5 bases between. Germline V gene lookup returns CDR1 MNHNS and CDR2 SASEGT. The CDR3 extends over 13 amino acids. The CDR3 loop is CASSEIANYGYTF. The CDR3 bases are TGTGCCAGCAGTGAGATAGCTAACTATGGCTACACCTTC.

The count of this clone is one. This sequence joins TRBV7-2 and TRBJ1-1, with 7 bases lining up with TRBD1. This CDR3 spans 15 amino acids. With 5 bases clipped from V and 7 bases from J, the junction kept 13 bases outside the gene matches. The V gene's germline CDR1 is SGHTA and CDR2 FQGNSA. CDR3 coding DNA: TGTGCCAGCAGCCTCAGCACCAGGGGGGCGGGTGAAGCTTTCTTT. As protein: CASSLSTRGAGEAFF.

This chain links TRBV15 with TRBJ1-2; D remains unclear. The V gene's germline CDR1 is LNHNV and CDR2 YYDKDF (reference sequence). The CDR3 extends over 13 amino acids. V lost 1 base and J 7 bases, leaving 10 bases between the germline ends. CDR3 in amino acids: CATSRGAASGYTF. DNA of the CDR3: TGTGCCACCAGCAGAGGGGCAGCCAGTGGCTACACCTTC.

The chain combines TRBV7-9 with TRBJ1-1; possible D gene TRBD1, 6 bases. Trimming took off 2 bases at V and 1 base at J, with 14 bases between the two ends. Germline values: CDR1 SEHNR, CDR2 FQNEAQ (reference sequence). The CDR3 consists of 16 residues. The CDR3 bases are TGTGCCAGCAGCTTATCGGGAAGGGGACAGAACACTGAAGCTTTCTTT. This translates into CASSLSGRGQNTEAFF.

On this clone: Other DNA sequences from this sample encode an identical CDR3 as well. The CDR3 region has the DNA TGTGCCAGCCTCCGCTCTGGGGCCAACGTCCTGACTTTC. Encoded protein: CASLRSGANVLTF. V and J are TRBV6-1 and TRBJ2-6; D uncertain. The CDR3 totals 13 residues. The germline V gene has CDR1 MNHNS and CDR2 SASEGT. V lost 8 bases, J lost 0 bases, and 5 bases lay in between.